The present entry profiles one T cell receptor beta chain with its context. Its antigen is unknown. The V and J ends lost 5 bases and 3 bases, in that order; junction bases with no gene match: 4. The CDR3 contains 14 residues. The germline gives CDR1 LNHDA, CDR2 SQIVND (reference sequence). The entry originates in a study of cytomegalovirus exposure and HLA in healthy donors. Study-level points and caveats: Most TCR beta V segments were productive about 90% or about 30% of the time in an earlier analysis. Most likely, a cluster of highly shared sequence variants arose as a sequencing artifact.

PCR was performed using 60 Vbeta and 13 Jbeta primers. The assay was immunoSEQ multiplex PCR, and TCRdb's table has in-frame clones only and misses some. The table lists approximately 100,000 clones, 60% to 85% of them singletons. This receptor was taken from a female donor in good health and CMV-seronegative. Sequencing was performed on PBMCs. V and J are TRBV19 and TRBJ1-1; 9 positions agree with TRBD1. The CDR3 DNA is TGTGCCAGTAGTCCACAGGGGGCGGACACTGAAGCTTTCTTT. Protein: CASSPQGADTEAFF.